The rows below give T cell receptor beta chains drawn from one sample of a study of blood T cell repertoires in COVID-19. TCRdb's copy holds only in-frame clones and misses some; the assay was immunoSEQ multiplex PCR. The top ten clones hold less than 1% of a sample with 250,000 to 350,000 clones, approximately 88% of them seen once. The sequencing input was peripheral blood. These receptors all come from a middle-aged woman who had recovered from COVID-19. The CDR3 runs from the conserved cysteine through the conserved F or W. D genes are given only for firm matches. The size of a clone is reported for some rows only, either as once, few or many, or as a class for expanded clones.

TRBJ1-1 | - | TRBD1 | TRBV19 | CASSPGQGRSEAFF | TGTGCCAGTAGTCCTGGACAGGGTAGGTCTGAAGCTTTCTTT
TRBJ2-1 | - | - | TRBV21-1 | CASSIQTGLNEQFF | TGTGCCAGCAGCATACAGACAGGGTTAAATGAGCAGTTCTTC
TRBJ2-5 | - | TRBD1 | TRBV5-1 | CASSRTKGTGRQETQYF | TGCGCCAGCAGCAGAACCAAAGGGACAGGGAGACAAGAGACCCAGTACTTC
TRBJ2-7 | once | TRBD2 | TRBV7-8 | CASSREPGLLEEQYF | TGTGCCAGCAGCCGAGAACCGGGACTACTCGAAGAGCAGTACTTC
TRBJ2-6 | - | - | TRBV5-1 | CASCPAGSGANVLTF | TGCGCCAGCTGCCCCGCGGGCTCTGGGGCCAACGTCCTGACTTTC
TRBJ2-6 | - | TRBD2 | TRBV19 | CASTQGLADSGANVLTF | TGTGCCAGTACCCAGGGACTAGCGGACTCTGGGGCCAACGTCCTGACTTTC
TRBJ2-5 | - | TRBD2 | TRBV3-1/TRBV3-2 | CASSPGLAGGEYQETQYF | TGTGCCAGCAGCCCGGGACTAGCGGGAGGCGAGTACCAAGAGACCCAGTACTTC
TRBJ2-7 | - | TRBD2 | TRBV7-9 | CASQTASGKAEQYF | TGTGCCAGCCAAACGGCTAGCGGGAAAGCCGAGCAGTACTTC
TRBJ2-1 | - | TRBD1 | TRBV28 | CASSAIQGEPYNEQFF | TGTGCCAGCAGTGCAATCCAGGGGGAGCCCTACAATGAGCAGTTCTTC
TRBJ2-5 | - | TRBD2 | TRBV19 | CASSPSYLAGGPETQYF | TGTGCCAGTAGTCCCTCCTACCTAGCGGGAGGGCCTGAGACCCAGTACTTC
TRBJ2-1 | - | - | TRBV30 | CAWSVCILHNEQFF | TGTGCCTGGAGTGTATGTATACTCCACAATGAGCAGTTCTTC
TRBJ2-7 | - | TRBD1 | TRBV29-1 | CSVGEQGLSTYEQYF | TGCAGCGTTGGCGAACAGGGGCTCTCCACCTACGAGCAGTACTTC
TRBJ2-7 | - | - | TRBV30 | CAWSVPGAGKGSQYF | TGTGCCTGGAGTGTACCAGGGGCAGGGAAAGGGAGTCAGTACTTC
TRBJ1-6 | - | - | TRBV5-1 | CASSLEGNSPLHF | TGCGCCAGCAGCTTGGAGGGGAATTCACCCCTCCACTTT
TRBJ1-1 | - | - | TRBV10-3 | CAISESEVRGANTEAFF | TGTGCCATCAGTGAGTCTGAAGTGCGGGGAGCGAACACTGAAGCTTTCTTT
TRBJ1-5 | - | TRBD1 | TRBV5-5 | CASSRTGDQFQPQHF | TGTGCCAGCAGCCGGACAGGGGACCAATTTCAGCCCCAGCATTTT
TRBJ2-7 | - | - | TRBV12-3/TRBV12-4 | CASSLVVEQYF | TGTGCCAGCAGTTTGGTAGTCGAGCAGTACTTC
TRBJ2-3 | - | TRBD2 | TRBV19 | CASSRSSGAPDTQYF | TGTGCCAGTAGCCGGAGTAGCGGGGCCCCGGATACGCAGTATTTT
TRBJ1-2 | - | - | TRBV2 | CASSEWGVNYGYTF | TGTGCCAGCAGTGAATGGGGGGTTAACTATGGCTACACCTTC
TRBJ1-5 | few | - | TRBV19 | CASSLWTGRDQPQHF | TGTGCCAGTAGTCTTTGGACCGGCAGGGATCAGCCCCAGCATTTT
TRBJ2-7 | - | TRBD2 | TRBV16 | CASSQSVLRRGRNYEQYF | TGTGCCAGCAGCCAATCGGTTTTGCGGCGCGGGAGGAACTACGAGCAGTACTTC
TRBJ1-1 | once | TRBD1 | TRBV19 | CASSQPDRTEAFF | TGTGCCAGTAGTCAGCCGGACAGGACTGAAGCTTTCTTT
TRBJ2-1 | - | TRBD2 | TRBV10-3 | CAISNPLAGGPEFF | TGTGCCATCAGCAATCCCCTAGCGGGAGGGCCGGAGTTCTTC
TRBJ1-3 | - | - | TRBV4-1 | CASSQELNEGDTIYF | TGCGCCAGCAGCCAAGAGTTGAATGAGGGTGACACCATATATTTT
TRBJ1-6 | - | TRBD1 | TRBV7-2 | CASSLADRGVSPLHF | TGTGCCAGCAGCTTAGCGGACAGGGGAGTATCACCCCTCCACTTT
TRBJ1-2 | - | - | TRBV19 | CASSSGGNTGYTF | TGTGCCAGTAGCTCGGGTGGAAACACAGGCTACACCTTC
TRBJ2-1 | few | TRBD2 | TRBV28 | CASSELAGIGEQFF | TGTGCCAGCAGTGAGTTAGCGGGAATCGGTGAGCAGTTCTTC
TRBJ2-2 | - | - | TRBV5-8 | CASSLATDTNTGELFF | TGTGCCAGCAGCTTGGCCACGGACACGAACACCGGGGAGCTGTTTTTT
TRBJ2-3 | - | - | TRBV3-1/TRBV3-2 | CASSRGGQDTQYF | TGTGCCAGCAGCCGGGGGGGGCAAGATACGCAGTATTTT
TRBJ2-6 | - | TRBD1 | TRBV19 | CASSIDLAGGNLAGANVLTF | TGTGCCAGTAGTATAGATTTGGCAGGGGGAAACCTGGCTGGGGCCAACGTCCTGACTTTC
TRBJ2-3 | - | - | TRBV20-1 | CSPLRVDTQYF | TGCAGCCCCCTTAGAGTGGATACGCAGTATTTT
TRBJ2-7 | - | - | TRBV5-4 | CASSLIGAGNEQYF | TGTGCCAGCAGCCTGATAGGGGCGGGAAACGAGCAGTACTTC
TRBJ1-2 | few | TRBD1 | TRBV7-9 | CASSRGQGDYYGYTF | TGTGCCAGCAGCAGGGGACAGGGAGATTACTATGGCTACACCTTC
TRBJ2-7 | - | - | TRBV28 | CASRGSAGPYEQYF | TGTGCCAGCCGGGGGTCAGCGGGCCCCTACGAGCAGTACTTC
TRBJ2-4 | - | TRBD2 | TRBV7-2 | CASSLAGVREGNIQYF | TGTGCCAGCAGCTTAGCCGGCGTCAGGGAGGGGAACATTCAGTACTTC
TRBJ1-2 | - | - | TRBV3-1/TRBV3-2 | CASSQERAGKDGYTF | TGTGCCAGCAGCCAAGAAAGAGCAGGGAAGGATGGCTACACCTTC
TRBJ2-3 | - | TRBD2 | TRBV6-4 | CASSDSSIGASGMDTQYF | TGTGCCAGCAGTGACTCGTCGATCGGGGCTAGCGGGATGGATACGCAGTATTTT
TRBJ2-2 | - | TRBD2 | TRBV19 | CASSRDLAGAGGTGELFF | TGTGCCAGTAGTAGAGACCTAGCGGGAGCGGGAGGGACCGGGGAGCTGTTTTTT
TRBJ2-2 | - | - | TRBV3-1/TRBV3-2 | CASSQGGWIGGELFF | TGTGCCAGCAGCCAGGGCGGGTGGATCGGCGGGGAGCTGTTTTTT
TRBJ2-7 | - | TRBD1 | TRBV27 | CASRIGNRGTYEQYF | TGTGCCAGTCGAATCGGGAACAGGGGGACCTACGAGCAGTACTTC
TRBJ2-6 | - | TRBD1 | TRBV19 | CASSIAWRQGFSGANVLTF | TGTGCCAGTAGTATAGCTTGGAGACAGGGTTTCTCTGGGGCCAACGTCCTGACTTTC
TRBJ1-1 | - | - | TRBV7-9 | CASSLFRTEAFF | TGTGCCAGCAGCCTATTCAGGACAGAGGCTTTCTTT
TRBJ2-3 | - | TRBD2 | TRBV18 | CASSPAGVSTDTQYF | TGTGCCAGCTCGCCAGCGGGAGTCTCCACAGATACGCAGTATTTT
TRBJ1-1 | - | - | TRBV5-1 | CASSLSFPGSEAFF | TGCGCCAGCAGCTTGTCCTTCCCGGGAAGTGAAGCTTTCTTT
TRBJ2-1 | - | TRBD2 | TRBV5-1 | CASSPRLAYNEQFF | TGCGCCAGCAGCCCAAGACTAGCGTACAATGAGCAGTTCTTC
TRBJ1-2 | - | - | TRBV27 | CASRGGGGYTF | TGTGCCAGCAGGGGCGGGGGTGGCTACACCTTC
TRBJ2-7 | - | TRBD2 | TRBV29-1 | CSIRGPSGSSYEQYF | TGCAGCATTCGAGGGCCTAGCGGGAGCTCCTACGAGCAGTACTTC
TRBJ1-1 | - | - | TRBV6-5 | CASRPIMGATEAFF | TGTGCCAGCAGACCCATTATGGGGGCAACTGAAGCTTTCTTT
TRBJ2-5 | - | TRBD1 | TRBV5-6 | CASTRTGGEETQYF | TGTGCCAGCACCCGGACAGGGGGCGAAGAGACCCAGTACTTC
TRBJ2-2 | once | - | TRBV18 | CASSPSDRANTGELFF | TGTGCCAGCTCACCGTCCGACAGAGCGAACACCGGGGAGCTGTTTTTT
TRBJ1-1 | - | TRBD1 | TRBV19 | CAVRQGAEAFF | TGTGCCGTCAGACAGGGGGCGGAGGCTTTCTTT
TRBJ1-2 | once | - | TRBV9 | CASSVGAAGLLANYGYTF | TGTGCCAGCAGCGTAGGTGCGGCAGGGCTTTTAGCTAACTATGGCTACACCTTC
TRBJ2-7 | - | - | TRBV7-2 | CASSLAGGVDEQYF | TGTGCCAGCAGCTTAGCCGGGGGTGTGGACGAGCAGTACTTC